The 9 T cell receptor beta chains in this list originate from one sample, sequenced in a study of CD8+ T cells in alopecia areata. RNA extraction and reverse transcription yielded cDNA as sequencing template. Measured with immunoSEQ multiplex PCR; TCRdb has only the in-frame clones, and not every one. In the table there are 150,000 to 250,000 clones, 45% to 65% of which are singletons. Indicated treatment: oral pan-JAK inhibitor, 5-10 mg twice daily. The material sequenced was CD4+ T cells sorted from blood, taken at week 4, from a patient treated with tofacitinib. The receptors were gathered from a human donor with alopecia areata.

The table lists this clone with a few counts. The rearrangement links TRBV29-1 to TRBJ2-2, with D maybe TRBD1 (5 bases). The CDR3 totals 13 residues. Between the trimmed V and J ends, which lost 3 bases and 7 bases, there was a span of 12 bases. Germline V gives CDR1 SQVTM, CDR2 ANQGSEA. CDR3 amino acids: CSVDIGVLGELFF. The CDR3 DNA follows: TGCAGCGTTGATATAGGGGTGCTCGGGGAGCTGTTTTTT.

The rearrangement uses TRBV30 and TRBJ1-4; 8 bases are shared with TRBD1. The V and J ends lost 5 bases and 8 bases, in that order; junction bases with no gene match: 10. CDR1 is GTSNPN and CDR2 is SVGIG in the germline V gene (reference sequence). CDR3 length: 14 residues. The CDR3 region is CAWRAGTGSEKLFF. CDR3 nucleotides: TGTGCCTGGCGAGCCGGGACAGGTTCCGAAAAACTGTTTTTT.

There are a few counts of this clone. The sample has other DNA sequences that encode this CDR3 too. The V gene is TRBV29-1, the J gene TRBJ1-1; no firm D call. CDR1 SQVTM and CDR2 ANQGSEA come from the germline V gene. This CDR3 spans 12 amino acids. V was shortened by 7 bases and J by 1 base, with 10 bases between the two germline ends. In nucleotides, the CDR3 is TGCAGCGGACAAGTCGGGAACACTGAAGCTTTCTTT. Translated: CSGQVGNTEAFF.

This clone has just a few counts. The rearrangement uses TRBV29-1 and TRBJ1-3, with 8 bases aligning to TRBD1. J gave up 2 bases and V 5 bases, and 5 bases lay outside the gene matches. Germline V gives CDR1 SQVTM, CDR2 ANQGSEA. This CDR3 contains 14 residues. The CDR3, as DNA: TGCAGCGTTAGCGACAGGGGCGCTGGAAACACCATATATTTT. Its protein product is CSVSDRGAGNTIYF. Variable domain in full (rest from reference TRBV29-1 and TRBJ1-3): SAVISQKPSRDICQRGTSLTIQCQVDSQVTMMFWYRQQPGQSLTLIATANQGSEATYESGFVIDKFPISRPNLTFSTLTVSNMSPEDSSIYLCSVSDRGAGNTIYFGEGSWLTVV.

The gene calls are TRBV30 and TRBJ1-1, with D maybe TRBD1 (5 bases). This CDR3 comprises 11 residues. Germline-derived CDR1 and CDR2 are GTSNPN and SVGIG (reference sequence). With 5 bases removed from V and 10 bases from J, the gap between germline ends came to 14 bases. The CDR3 loop is CAWYRGTRAFF. The DNA of the CDR3 is TGTGCCTGGTACAGAGGGACTAGAGCTTTCTTT.

The chain employs TRBV25-1 and TRBJ1-2, with 8 bases matching TRBD1. This CDR3 spans 14 amino acids. V lost 3 bases and J lost 8; bases outside the gene matches: 8. Germline lookup yields CDR1 MGHDK and CDR2 SYGVNS. Written as DNA, the CDR3 is TGTGCCAGCAGTGATGGGGACAGGCTTGGGGGCTACACCTTC. It translates to CASSDGDRLGGYTF.

This sequence joins TRBV30 and TRBJ1-3; D may be TRBD1 (6 bases). This CDR3 is 14 amino acids long. Trimming took off 5 bases at V and 2 bases at J, with 13 bases between the two ends. Germline CDR1 reads GTSNPN; CDR2 reads SVGIG (reference sequence). The CDR3 nucleotides are TGTGCCTGGTTCAGGGGAGGGGCTGGAAACACCATATATTTT. Translated, it gives CAWFRGGAGNTIYF.

This clone occurred a few times. The rearrangement joins TRBV6-1 to TRBJ2-3; D is ambiguous. Deletions cut 6 bases from V and 0 bases from J, with 4 bases between. Germline CDR1 and CDR2: MNHNS and SASEGT. The CDR3 runs 12 residues. CDR3 coding DNA: TGTGCCAGCAGGGTTAGCACAGATACGCAGTATTTT. Translating it yields CASRVSTDTQYF.

There are a few counts of this clone. The chain recombines TRBV19 with TRBJ1-2; D uncertain. Germline V gene sequence: CDR1 LNHDA, CDR2 SQIVND (reference sequence). The V end lost 8 bases, the J end lost 10 bases, and 17 bases lay between the germline ends. The CDR3 spans 12 residues. CDR3 coding DNA: TGTGCCAGTTCGCTTGCCGCGGGTGCCTACACCTTC. This translates into CASSLAAGAYTF. Based on the CDR3 plus reference TRBV19 and TRBJ1-2, the full variable domain is DGGITQSPKYLFRKEGQNVTLSCEQNLNHDAMYWYRQDPGQGLRLIYYSQIVNDFQKGDIAEGYSVSREKKESFPLTVTSAQKNPTAFYLCASSLAAGAYTFGSGTRLTVV.